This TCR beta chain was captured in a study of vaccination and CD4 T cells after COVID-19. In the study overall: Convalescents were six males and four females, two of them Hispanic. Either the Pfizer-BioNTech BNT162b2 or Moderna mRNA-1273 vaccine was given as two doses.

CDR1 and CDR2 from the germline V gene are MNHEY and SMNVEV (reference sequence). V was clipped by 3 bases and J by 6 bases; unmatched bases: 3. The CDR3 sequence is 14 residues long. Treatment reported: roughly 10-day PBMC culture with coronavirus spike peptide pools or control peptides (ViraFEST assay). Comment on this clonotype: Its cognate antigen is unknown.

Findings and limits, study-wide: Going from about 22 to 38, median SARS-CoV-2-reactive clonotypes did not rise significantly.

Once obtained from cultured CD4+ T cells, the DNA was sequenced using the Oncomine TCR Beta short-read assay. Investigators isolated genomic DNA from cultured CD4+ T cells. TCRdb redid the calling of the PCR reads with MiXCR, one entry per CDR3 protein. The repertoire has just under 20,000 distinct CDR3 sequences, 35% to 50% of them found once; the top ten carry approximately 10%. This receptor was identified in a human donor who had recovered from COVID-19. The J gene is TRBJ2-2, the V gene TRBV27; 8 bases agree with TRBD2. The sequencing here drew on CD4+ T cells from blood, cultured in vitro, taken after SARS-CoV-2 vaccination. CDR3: CASSLISGAGELFF. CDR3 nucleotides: TGTGCCAGCAGTTTGATTAGCGGGGCCGGGGAGCTGTTTTTT.